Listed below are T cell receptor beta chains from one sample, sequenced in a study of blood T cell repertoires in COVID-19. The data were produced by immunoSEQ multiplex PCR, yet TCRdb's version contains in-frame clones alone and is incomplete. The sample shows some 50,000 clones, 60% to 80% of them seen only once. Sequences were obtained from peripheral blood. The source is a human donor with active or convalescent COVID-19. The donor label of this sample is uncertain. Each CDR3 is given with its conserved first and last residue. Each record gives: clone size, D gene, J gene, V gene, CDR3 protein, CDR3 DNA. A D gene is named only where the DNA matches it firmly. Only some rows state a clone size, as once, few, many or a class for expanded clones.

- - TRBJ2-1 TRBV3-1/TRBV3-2 CASSPRRRDNEQFF TGTGCCAGCAGCCCTAGGCGACGTGACAATGAGCAGTTCTTC
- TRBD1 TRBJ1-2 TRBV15 CATTTDRGRDYGYTF TGTGCCACCACCACGGACAGGGGGCGGGACTATGGCTACACCTTC
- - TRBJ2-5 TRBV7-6 CASSLNKGGGETQYF TGTGCCAGCAGCTTAAATAAAGGAGGAGGGGAGACCCAGTACTTC
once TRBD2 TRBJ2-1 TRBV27 CASNPGGAYNEQFF TGTGCCAGCAACCCCGGGGGGGCCTACAATGAGCAGTTCTTC
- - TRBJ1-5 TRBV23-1 CASSLDSPNQPQHF TGCGCCAGCAGTCTAGACAGTCCCAATCAGCCCCAGCATTTT
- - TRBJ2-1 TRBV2 CASGELAHNEQFF TGTGCCAGCGGGGAGCTAGCCCACAATGAGCAGTTCTTC
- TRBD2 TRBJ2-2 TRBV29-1 CSVLAGGWELFF TGCAGCGTTTTAGCGGGAGGATGGGAGCTGTTTTTT
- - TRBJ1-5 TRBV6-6 CASSHRKNSNQPQHF TGTGCCAGCAGTCACAGAAAGAATAGCAATCAGCCCCAGCATTTT
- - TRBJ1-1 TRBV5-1 CASSRDTRPTEAFF TGCGCCAGCAGCCGGGACACCAGGCCCACTGAAGCTTTCTTT
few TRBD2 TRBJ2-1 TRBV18 CASSSRGGIEYNEQFF TGTGCCAGCTCGTCGAGGGGAGGGATCGAGTACAATGAGCAGTTCTTC
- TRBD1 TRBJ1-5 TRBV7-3 CASTCDRGANQPQHF TGTGCCAGCACCTGTGACAGGGGGGCCAATCAGCCCCAGCATTTT
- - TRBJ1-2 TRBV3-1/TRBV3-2 CASSILSGKGYTF TGTGCCAGCAGCATTCTCTCAGGGAAGGGCTACACCTTC
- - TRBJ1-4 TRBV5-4 CASSSGGGLGEKLFF TGTGCCAGCAGCTCCGGGGGGGGACTTGGTGAAAAACTGTTTTTT
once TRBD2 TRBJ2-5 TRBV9 CASSPRTSGPFGETQYF TGTGCCAGCAGCCCACGGACTAGCGGGCCGTTCGGGGAGACCCAGTACTTC
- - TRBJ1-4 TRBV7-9 CASSLGEGAELFF TGTGCCAGCAGCTTAGGGGAAGGGGCGGAACTGTTTTTT
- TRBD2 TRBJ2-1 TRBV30 CAWSVKALRLAGVNEQFF TGTGCCTGGAGTGTAAAAGCCTTGAGACTAGCGGGAGTAAATGAGCAGTTCTTC
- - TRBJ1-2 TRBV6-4 CASSDSNGFGYTF TGTGCCAGCAGTGACTCGAACGGTTTTGGCTACACCTTC
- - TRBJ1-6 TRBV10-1 CASIQYRIPYNSPLHF TGCGCCAGCATTCAGTACAGGATCCCTTATAATTCACCCCTCCACTTT
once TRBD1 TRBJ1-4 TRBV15 CATSRVGTEDEKLFF TGTGCCACCAGCAGAGTAGGGACAGAGGATGAAAAACTGTTTTTT
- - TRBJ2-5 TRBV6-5 CASTGRTPLETQYF TGTGCCAGCACGGGGAGAACCCCCCTGGAGACCCAGTACTTC
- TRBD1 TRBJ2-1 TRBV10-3 CAINTGGENEQFF TGTGCCATTAACACAGGGGGTGAGAATGAGCAGTTCTTC
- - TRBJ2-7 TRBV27 CASSYSPGRLEQYF TGTGCCAGCAGCTATTCTCCAGGGCGTCTCGAGCAGTACTTC
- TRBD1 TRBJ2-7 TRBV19 CASSIGWARGPGEQYF TGTGCCAGTAGTATAGGATGGGCCAGGGGGCCGGGGGAGCAGTACTTC
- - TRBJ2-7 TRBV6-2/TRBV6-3 CASSWGGGRVAYEQYF TGTGCCAGCAGTTGGGGAGGTGGAAGGGTGGCCTACGAGCAGTACTTC
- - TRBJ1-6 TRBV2 CASSAIHSISPLHF TGTGCCAGCAGTGCCATCCACAGCATTTCACCCCTCCACTTT
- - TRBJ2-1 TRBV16 CASSQYRNNEQFF TGTGCCAGCAGCCAATACAGGAACAATGAGCAGTTCTTC
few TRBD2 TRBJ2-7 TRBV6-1 CASSESQYAGAYEQYF TGTGCCAGCAGTGAATCGCAGTATGCGGGAGCCTACGAGCAGTACTTC
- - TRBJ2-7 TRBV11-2 CASSLAGTYEQYF TGTGCCAGCAGCTTAGCGGGAACCTACGAGCAGTACTTC
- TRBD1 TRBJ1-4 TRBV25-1 CASRTDRGGEKLFF TGTGCCAGCAGAACCGACAGGGGGGGTGAAAAACTGTTTTTT
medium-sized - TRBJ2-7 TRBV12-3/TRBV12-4 CASSLGSEQYF TGTGCCAGCAGTTTGGGCAGCGAGCAGTACTTC
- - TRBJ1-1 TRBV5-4 CASSLAAANTEAFF TGTGCCAGCAGCTTGGCCGCGGCTAACACTGAAGCTTTCTTT
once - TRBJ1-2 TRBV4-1 CASSQGGPGVYGYTF TGCGCCAGCAGCCAAGGAGGCCCGGGTGTGTATGGCTACACCTTC
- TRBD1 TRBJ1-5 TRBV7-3 CASSLDGTGSQPQHF TGTGCCAGCAGCTTAGATGGGACAGGAAGCCAGCCCCAGCATTTT
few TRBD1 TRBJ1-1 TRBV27 CASSLGTGGWRDTEAFF TGTGCCAGCAGTCTCGGGACAGGGGGATGGAGGGACACTGAAGCTTTCTTT
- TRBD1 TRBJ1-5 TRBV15 CATWDRGLNQPQHF TGTGCCACCTGGGACAGGGGGCTCAATCAGCCCCAGCATTTT
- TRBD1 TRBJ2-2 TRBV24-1 CATSDTRTGRAGELFF TGTGCCACCAGTGACACCCGGACAGGGCGGGCCGGGGAGCTGTTTTTT
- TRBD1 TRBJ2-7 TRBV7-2 CASSHRTGSYEQYF TGTGCCAGCAGCCATCGGACAGGCTCCTACGAGCAGTACTTC